This T cell receptor (beta chain) stems from a study of regulatory T cells in long-lasting Graves disease (dated by TCRdb to about 2021). Background on the whole study: Newly diagnosed Graves' disease patients had taken antithyroid drugs for less than 3 months. Persistent Graves' disease patients were compared with newly diagnosed Graves' disease patients by peripheral blood TCR sequencing and RNA sequencing. The study took place in China and was registered as a clinical trial. A total of about 33 samples underwent TCR sequencing, from roughly 13 patients with persistent Graves' disease and 20 or so patients with newly diagnosed Graves' disease.

This clonotype appeared a few times. This receptor's antigen is unknown. A clone one base away is much larger, so this may be a read error. According to the study, the label for this sample's time point signals: newly diagnosed GD, antithyroid drugs for less than 3 months. For both TCR sequencing and RNA sequencing, RNA was extracted from PBMCs in TRIzol. The diagnosis of Graves' disease followed American Thyroid Association guidelines. Recruitment of patients was carried out at an endocrinology department in Xi'an, China. Each patient gave around 9 milliliters of peripheral blood, collected in an EDTA anticoagulant tube. Ficoll Paque Plus density gradient separation was used to isolate PBMCs, and no additional T cell sorting was done. RNA quality was checked with an Agilent 2100 Bioanalyzer and agarose gel, and concentration with a NanoDrop 2000. The paper as a whole reports these results and caveats: Sequencing and analysis were restricted to the TCR beta chain. The authors acknowledged the small sample size as a limitation that may reduce accuracy. More public clonotypes were shared among persistent patients (under 3,000) than among newly diagnosed patients (966). Persistent Graves' disease patients showed lower TCR Shannon entropy and fewer highly expanded clones than newly diagnosed patients, suggesting clonal expansion. Only peripheral blood was studied, because thyroid tissue, the primary lesion, was inaccessible. Persistent disease showed preferential use of TRBV28, TRBJ1-2 and TRBJ2-5, whereas newly diagnosed disease favored TRBV20-1 and TRBJ2-1.

Based on the germline V gene, the CDR1 and CDR2 sequences are SNHLY and FYNNEI. From cysteine to phenylalanine, the CDR3 is 14 amino acids long. Only CDR3 DNA remains: 42 bases, in frame from the first base. The library was built by means of multiplex PCR. The listed sequencing device is Illumina HiSeq 4000. TCR beta libraries were built with iRepertoire HTBI primers and Arm-PCR amplification of CDR3 regions. Before sequencing, the PCR products underwent gel purification. The study's processing was this. Across samples, about 64 TRBV and around 15 TRBJ segments were identified and used for gene usage analysis of CDR3 amino acid clonotypes. COPE and FqMerger were used to merge filtered high-quality paired reads into contigs. BLAST was used to align contigs to the IMGT TRBV, TRBD and TRBJ reference genes, and CDR3 was defined following IMGT. Any clonotype with a frequency above 0.1% was classified as a highly expanded clone. Shannon entropy was used to measure repertoire diversity, and the Gini coefficient was used to measure V-J evenness. Clonotypes shared by more than one individual were considered public. TCRdb itself trimmed the public reads at Q25 with fastp, ran MiXCR and retained productive beta chains. One record per CDR3 amino acid sequence lists the most common genes and DNA. It is TCRdb's table, rather than the study itself, that gives the V and J calls and clone size. This sample comprises more than 450,000 distinct CDR3 sequences, more than 10% of them detected only once. In total, the top ten clones hold 8.9% of the sample.

This sample was shared with a second study, whose subject was T cells in Graves' hyperthyroidism and ophthalmopathy. According to the second study: Stable Graves' hyperthyroidism was defined as no progression to ophthalmopathy during 18 months of follow-up. Hyperthyroidism patients were newly diagnosed, with disease duration under 2 months, and aged 18 to 65 years. Any patient with an uncontrolled infection, another autoimmune disease, pregnancy or lactation was excluded. Diagnoses relied on clinical symptoms, serum thyroxine and TRAb, thyroid ultrasound and orbital computed tomography. The TCR CDR3 was subjected to a first round of RT-PCR using the HTBI primer set and the Qiagen OneStep RT-PCR kit. Most expanded thyroid clonotypes (frequency above 0.001) were also found in blood, which suggests that blood repertoires may mirror thyroid immune responses. Ophthalmopathy was separated from stable hyperthyroidism by a 13 V-J signature model, with just over 85% sensitivity and about 81% specificity obtained in cross-validation and 80%/75% obtained in testing. During validation, the model predicted progression to ophthalmopathy a median of approximately 6.5 months ahead of onset, with approximately 70% sensitivity and 72% to 80% specificity. To identify TCR V-J signatures that set the groups apart, the researchers used a discovery cohort of 90 to 100 patients, made up of 40 to 45 with Graves' ophthalmopathy and approximately 57 with stable Graves' hyperthyroidism. Prospective prediction of ophthalmopathy was tested in an independent validation cohort of 18 to 20 hyperthyroidism patients and 15 to 17 patients who later progressed to ophthalmopathy. The 100 discovery patients were randomly split 7:3 into training and test sets. Thyroid tissue and blood T-cell repertoires from more than 5 Graves' hyperthyroidism patients were also compared in the study. Following sampling, methimazole starting at 30 mg daily was given to hyperthyroidism patients, and high-dose intravenous methylprednisolone was given to ophthalmopathy patients. A second multiplex PCR round built the libraries, followed by size selection and purification. Libraries were sequenced paired-end with 100 bp reads on an Illumina HiSeq2000. SOAPnuke was used to process the raw data, with reads discarded if the reads contained adapters or uncalled bases, had a mean Phred below 15, or lacked an exact constant-primer or identifier match. COPE v1.2.5 was used to merge the high-quality paired reads, and each unique nucleotide sequence was defined as a clonotype. MiTCR v1.1 was used to align clonotypes to the IMGT TRBV, TRBD and TRBJ reference segments. The analysis was restricted to V-J combinations with a frequency above 0.0001, which together covered 98% to 99.2% of the repertoires. A TCS score was defined as the ratio of F50 (clonal expansion) to E x V (chaos), with BLOSUM62-based TCRdist applied between CDR3 peptides within each V-J. Welch's t-statistics and random forest reduced 500 to 650 V-J features to roughly 13, which were used in a naive Bayes classifier (R e1071). Sample size was not statistically predetermined, and blinding of investigators to group allocation was not performed. TCR Vbeta CDR3 sequencing of roughly 140 peripheral blood samples (over 40 ophthalmopathy, 70 to 85 hyperthyroidism and about 17 progressor patients) is reported in the paper.

Rearrangement joined TRBV2 to TRBJ1-6; the D segment cannot be called with confidence. Sequencing was performed on peripheral blood mononuclear cells (PBMCs), taken at new diagnosis, from a patient treated with antithyroid drugs. The sequence came from a woman under 40 with Graves disease. Donor details come from another sample of the same person, matched by shared clones. The nucleotides read TGTGCCAGCCTGCTGGGCTCCCATAATTCACCCCTCCACTTT. Translated, this gives CASLLGSHNSPLHF.